This T cell receptor beta chain was captured by sequencing in a study of T cell responses to AZD1222 COVID-19 vaccine (dated by TCRdb to about 2021). Study-wide context: AZD1222 recipients with second doses at about 4 weeks or about 12 weeks were pooled, because spike-specific TCR depth and breadth did not differ between schedules. A total of 233 trial participants underwent TCR sequencing, of whom about 200 received two doses of AZD1222 and some 25 received two doses of the MenACWY control vaccine. Trial participants were enrolled into age subgroups of 18-55, 56-69 and 70-plus years, which contained around 140, 26 and 57 TCR-sequenced participants, respectively.

Taken from cysteine to phenylalanine, the CDR3 has 14 residues. Solely the CDR3 DNA is kept, with 42 bases framed from the first base. In the germline V gene (reference sequence), CDR1 corresponds to MNHEY and CDR2 to SMNVEV. Relative to germline, V is 0 bases shorter and J is 1 base shorter, with 6 bases between their ends. Results the study describes overall, beyond this receptor: Conclusions about previously exposed vaccinees were limited because only six AZD1222 recipients were SARS-CoV-2 seropositive at baseline. Epitopes outside the regions mutated in the B.1.351 and B.1.1.7 variants were reportedly recognized by nearly half of the unique spike-specific TCRs. No day 14 peak-response samples were available, so repertoires were characterized only after the peak T cell response. Vaccine-associated CD4 TCRs spanned the whole spike protein, with dominant responses in regions 160-218 and 743-854. Spike-specific TCR breadth and depth rose significantly after two AZD1222 doses compared with day 0 and with MenACWY recipients. The 56-69-year group was small, and its depth increase did not reach significance, likely because of low power. Most participants were white British and females outnumbered males, and the authors suggested that clonal diversity may have been underestimated.

The CDR3 regions of human TCRbeta chains were analyzed by immunosequencing. From the authors' description of their analysis: TCRs in the repertoires were matched against a reference library of SARS-CoV-2-specific TCRs that had been generated with the MIRA antigen-specificity platform. Breadth was defined as the fraction of unique TCRs that were SARS-CoV-2-associated. Depth was defined as the fraction of total T cells that were SARS-CoV-2-associated. Using the MIRA data, each spike-specific TCR was mapped to the spike region that the TCR reacts to and placed in a CD4 or CD8 class. Log10-transformed breadth and depth values were compared by one-way ANOVA with Sidak's multiple comparisons tests. TCRdb mirrors the immuneACCESS table, restricted to in-frame sequences. Some clones are absent from its copies; in checked studies, under half trace to an unresolved V gene, and the reason for the others is unknown. The V and J calls and clone size come from that table; D and trimming were worked out from the DNA. The table for this sample lists more than 75,000 clones; 91% of them were counted only once. The top ten constitute approximately 8.3% of the sample.

Taken with the paper, the label for time point translates to: baseline before first vaccination. Vaccinee samples were obtained from the UK trials COV001 and COV002, which included a single-blind randomized controlled phase 2/3 trial of AZD1222 (ChAdOx1 nCoV-19) in healthy adults. For TCRbeta chain sequencing, PBMC samples were collected from trial participants at day 0 and at day 28 after the second dose. For this clone: Its recognized antigen is unknown. No much larger clonotype is one base removed from it; base qualities were not supplied. Distinct nucleotide sequences in the sample also encode this CDR3.

The sequence was collected from an adult in good health. The sequences come from peripheral blood, collected on day 0 of AZD1222 vaccination. The rearranged segments are TRBV27 and TRBJ2-5; the D region possibly corresponds to TRBD1 (5 bases align). The nucleotide sequence is TGTGCCAGCAGTTTATCCAGGGCCCAAGAGACCCAGTACTTC. Its protein is CASSLSRAQETQYF.